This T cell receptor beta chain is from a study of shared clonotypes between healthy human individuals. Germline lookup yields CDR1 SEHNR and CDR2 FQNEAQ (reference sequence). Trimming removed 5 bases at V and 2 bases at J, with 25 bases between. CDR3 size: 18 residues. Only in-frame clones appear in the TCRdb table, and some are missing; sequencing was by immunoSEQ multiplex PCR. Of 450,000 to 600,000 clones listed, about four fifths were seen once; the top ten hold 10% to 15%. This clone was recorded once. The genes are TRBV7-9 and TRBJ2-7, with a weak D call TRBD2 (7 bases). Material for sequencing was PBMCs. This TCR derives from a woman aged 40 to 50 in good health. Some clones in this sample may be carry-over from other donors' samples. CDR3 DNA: TGTGCCAGCAGCCTTATAGGGGGGGGGCCCAACACCACCTACGAGCAGTACTTC. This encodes CASSLIGGGPNTTYEQYF.